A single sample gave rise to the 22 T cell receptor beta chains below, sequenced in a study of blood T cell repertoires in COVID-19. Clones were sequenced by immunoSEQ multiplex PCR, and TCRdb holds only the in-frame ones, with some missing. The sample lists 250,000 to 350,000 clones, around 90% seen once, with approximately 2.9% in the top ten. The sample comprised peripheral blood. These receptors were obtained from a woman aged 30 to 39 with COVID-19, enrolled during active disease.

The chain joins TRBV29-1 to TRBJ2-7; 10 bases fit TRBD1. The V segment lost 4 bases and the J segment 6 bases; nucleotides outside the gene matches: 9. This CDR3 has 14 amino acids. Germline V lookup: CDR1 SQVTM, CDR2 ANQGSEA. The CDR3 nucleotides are TGCAGCGTTGTGGGACAGGGGTGGATTGGCGAGCAGTACTTC. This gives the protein CSVVGQGWIGEQYF.

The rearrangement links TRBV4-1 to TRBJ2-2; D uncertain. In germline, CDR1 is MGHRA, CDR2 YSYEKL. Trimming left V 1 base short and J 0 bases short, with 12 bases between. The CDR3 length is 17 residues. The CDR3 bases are TGCGCCAGCAGCCAAGTAAATTCGTTCGCGAACACCGGGGAGCTGTTTTTT. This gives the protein CASSQVNSFANTGELFF.

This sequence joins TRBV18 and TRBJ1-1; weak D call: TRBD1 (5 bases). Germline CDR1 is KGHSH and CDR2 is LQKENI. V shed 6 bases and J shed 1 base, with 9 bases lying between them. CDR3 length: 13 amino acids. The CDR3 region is CASSLRENTEAFF. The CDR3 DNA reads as TGTGCCAGCTCCCTCAGGGAGAACACTGAAGCTTTCTTT.

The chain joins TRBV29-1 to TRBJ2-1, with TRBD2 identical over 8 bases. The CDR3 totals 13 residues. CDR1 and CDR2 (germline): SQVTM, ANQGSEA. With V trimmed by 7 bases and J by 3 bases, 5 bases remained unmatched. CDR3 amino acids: CSGAREVYNEQFF. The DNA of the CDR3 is TGCAGCGGTGCGCGGGAGGTCTACAATGAGCAGTTCTTC.

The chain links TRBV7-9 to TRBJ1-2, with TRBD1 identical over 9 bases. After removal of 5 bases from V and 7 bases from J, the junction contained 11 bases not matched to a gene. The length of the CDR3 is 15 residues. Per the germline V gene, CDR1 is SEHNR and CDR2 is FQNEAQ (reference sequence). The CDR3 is CASSRKQGAIAGYTF. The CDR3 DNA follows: TGTGCCAGCAGCCGTAAACAGGGGGCGATTGCTGGCTACACCTTC.

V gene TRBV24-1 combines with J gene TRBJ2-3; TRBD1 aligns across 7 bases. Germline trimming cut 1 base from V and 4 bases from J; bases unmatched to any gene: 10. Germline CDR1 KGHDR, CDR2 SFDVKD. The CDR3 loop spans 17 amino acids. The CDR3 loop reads CATSDLGQVGASDTQYF. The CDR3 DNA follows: TGTGCCACCAGTGATTTAGGACAGGTGGGAGCGTCAGATACGCAGTATTTT.

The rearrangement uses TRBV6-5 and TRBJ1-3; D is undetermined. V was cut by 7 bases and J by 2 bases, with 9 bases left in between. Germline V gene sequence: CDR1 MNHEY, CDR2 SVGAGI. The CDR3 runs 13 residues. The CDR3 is CASTRGPGNTIYF. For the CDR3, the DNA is TGTGCCAGCACCAGAGGCCCTGGAAACACCATATATTTT.

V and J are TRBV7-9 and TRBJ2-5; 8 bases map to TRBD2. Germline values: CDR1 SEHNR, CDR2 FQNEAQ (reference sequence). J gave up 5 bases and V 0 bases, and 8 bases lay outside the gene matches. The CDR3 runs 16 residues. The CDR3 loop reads CASSLARTGGPETQYF. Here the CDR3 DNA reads TGTGCCAGCAGCTTAGCGCGAACGGGAGGGCCGGAGACCCAGTACTTC.

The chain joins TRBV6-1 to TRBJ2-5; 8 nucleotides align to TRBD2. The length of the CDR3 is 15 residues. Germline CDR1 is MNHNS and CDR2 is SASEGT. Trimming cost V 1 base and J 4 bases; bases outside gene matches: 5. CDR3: CASSEDSGRRETQYF. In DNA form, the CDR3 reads TGTGCCAGCAGTGAAGACAGCGGGAGACGAGAGACCCAGTACTTC.

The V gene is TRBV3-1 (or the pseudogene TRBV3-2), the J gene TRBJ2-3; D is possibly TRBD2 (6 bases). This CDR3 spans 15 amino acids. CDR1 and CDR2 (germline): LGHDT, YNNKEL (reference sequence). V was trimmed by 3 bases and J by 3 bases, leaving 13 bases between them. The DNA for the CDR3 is TGTGCCAGCAGCCAGGTAGGCGGGATGACAGATACGCAGTATTTT. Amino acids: CASSQVGGMTDTQYF.

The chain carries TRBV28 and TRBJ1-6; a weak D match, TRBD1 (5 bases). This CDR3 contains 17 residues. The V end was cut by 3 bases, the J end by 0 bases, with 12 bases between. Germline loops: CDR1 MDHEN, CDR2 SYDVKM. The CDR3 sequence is CASSFGTGTSYNSPLHF. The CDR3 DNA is TGTGCCAGCAGTTTTGGCACAGGAACCTCCTATAATTCACCCCTCCACTTT.

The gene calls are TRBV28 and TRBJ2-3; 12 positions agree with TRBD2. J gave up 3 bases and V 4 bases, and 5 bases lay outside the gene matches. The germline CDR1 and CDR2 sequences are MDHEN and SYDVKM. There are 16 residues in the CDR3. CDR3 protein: CASSSPGTSGTDTQYF. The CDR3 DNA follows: TGTGCCAGCAGTTCCCCCGGGACTAGCGGGACAGATACGCAGTATTTT. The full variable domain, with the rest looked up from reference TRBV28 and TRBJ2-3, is DVKVTQSSRYLVKRTGEKVFLECVQDMDHENMFWYRQDPGLGLRLIYFSYDVKMKEKGDIPEGYSVSREKKERFSLILESASTNQTSMYLCASSSPGTSGTDTQYFGPGTRLTVL.

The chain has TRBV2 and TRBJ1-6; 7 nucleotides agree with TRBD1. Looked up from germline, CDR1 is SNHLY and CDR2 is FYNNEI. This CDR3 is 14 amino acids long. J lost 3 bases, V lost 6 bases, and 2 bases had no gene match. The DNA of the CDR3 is TGTGCCAGCAGCGGGGACAGCTATAATTCACCCCTCCACTTT. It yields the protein CASSGDSYNSPLHF. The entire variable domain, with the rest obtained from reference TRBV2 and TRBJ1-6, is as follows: EPEVTQTPSHQVTQMGQEVILRCVPISNHLYFYWYRQILGQKVEFLVSFYNNEISEKSEIFDDQFSVERPDGSNFTLKIRSTKLEDSAMYFCASSGDSYNSPLHFGNGTRLTVT.

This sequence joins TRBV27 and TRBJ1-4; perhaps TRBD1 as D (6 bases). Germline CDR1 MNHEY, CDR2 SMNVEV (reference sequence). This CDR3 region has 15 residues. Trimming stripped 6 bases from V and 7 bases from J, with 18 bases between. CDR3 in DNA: TGTGCCAGCAGCATTTTGGGGGGGCAGGGTGAAAAACTGTTTTTT. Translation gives CASSILGGQGEKLFF. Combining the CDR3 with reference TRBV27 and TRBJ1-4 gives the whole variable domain EAQVTQNPRYLITVTGKKLTVTCSQNMNHEYMSWYRQDPGLGLRQIYYSMNVEVTDKGDVPEGYKVSRKEKRNFPLILESPSPNQTSLYFCASSILGGQGEKLFFGSGTQLSVL.

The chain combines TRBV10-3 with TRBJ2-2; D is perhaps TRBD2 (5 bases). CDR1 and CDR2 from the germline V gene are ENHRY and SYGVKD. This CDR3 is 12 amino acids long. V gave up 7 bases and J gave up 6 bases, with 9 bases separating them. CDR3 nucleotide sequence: TGTGCCATCAATCGGGAAGCCGGGGAGCTGTTTTTT. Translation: CAINREAGELFF.

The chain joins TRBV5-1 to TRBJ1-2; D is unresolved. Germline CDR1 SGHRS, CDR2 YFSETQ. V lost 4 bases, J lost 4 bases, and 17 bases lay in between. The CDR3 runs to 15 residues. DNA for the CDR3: TGCGCCAGCAGCCCTAACCCAGCTTCGGGCTATGGCTACACCTTC. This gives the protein CASSPNPASGYGYTF.

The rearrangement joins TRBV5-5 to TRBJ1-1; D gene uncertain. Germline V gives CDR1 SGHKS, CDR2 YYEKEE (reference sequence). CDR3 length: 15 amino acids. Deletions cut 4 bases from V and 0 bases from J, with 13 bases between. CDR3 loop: CASSTQRVMNTEAFF. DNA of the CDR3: TGTGCCAGCAGCACACAGAGGGTAATGAACACTGAAGCTTTCTTT.

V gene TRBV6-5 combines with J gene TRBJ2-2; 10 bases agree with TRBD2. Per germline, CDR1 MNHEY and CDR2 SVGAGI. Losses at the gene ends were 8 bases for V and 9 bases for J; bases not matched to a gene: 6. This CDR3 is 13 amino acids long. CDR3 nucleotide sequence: TGTGCCAGCCAACTAGCGGGATCCTGGGAGCTGTTTTTT. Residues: CASQLAGSWELFF.

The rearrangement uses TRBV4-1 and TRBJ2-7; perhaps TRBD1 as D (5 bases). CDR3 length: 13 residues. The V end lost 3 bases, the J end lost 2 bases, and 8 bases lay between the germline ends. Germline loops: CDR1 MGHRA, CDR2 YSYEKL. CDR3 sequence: CASSHDSTYEQYF. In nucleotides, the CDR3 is TGCGCCAGCAGCCACGACAGTACCTACGAGCAGTACTTC.

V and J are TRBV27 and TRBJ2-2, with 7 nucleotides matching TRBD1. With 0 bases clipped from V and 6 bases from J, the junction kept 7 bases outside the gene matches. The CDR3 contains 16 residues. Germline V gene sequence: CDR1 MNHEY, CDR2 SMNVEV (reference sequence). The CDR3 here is CASSLSYFQGAGELFF. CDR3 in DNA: TGTGCCAGCAGTTTATCGTACTTTCAGGGGGCCGGGGAGCTGTTTTTT.

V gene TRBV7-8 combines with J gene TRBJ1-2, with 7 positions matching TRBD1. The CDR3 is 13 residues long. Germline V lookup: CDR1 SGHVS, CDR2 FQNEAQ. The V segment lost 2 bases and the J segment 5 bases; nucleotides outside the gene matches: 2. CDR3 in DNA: TGTGCCAGCAGCTTACAGGGGGGATATGGCTACACCTTC. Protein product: CASSLQGGYGYTF.

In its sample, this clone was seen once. Here the CDR3 reads CASSYDRQRGNTEAFF. In DNA, the CDR3 is TGCGCCAGCAGCTATGACAGGCAAAGGGGAAACACTGAAGCTTTCTTT. V usage is TRBV5-1 and J usage is TRBJ1-1; D may be TRBD1 (6 bases). With 3 bases removed from V and 2 bases from J, the gap between germline ends came to 17 bases. CDR1 and CDR2 (germline): SGHRS, YFSETQ. The CDR3 extends over 16 amino acids.